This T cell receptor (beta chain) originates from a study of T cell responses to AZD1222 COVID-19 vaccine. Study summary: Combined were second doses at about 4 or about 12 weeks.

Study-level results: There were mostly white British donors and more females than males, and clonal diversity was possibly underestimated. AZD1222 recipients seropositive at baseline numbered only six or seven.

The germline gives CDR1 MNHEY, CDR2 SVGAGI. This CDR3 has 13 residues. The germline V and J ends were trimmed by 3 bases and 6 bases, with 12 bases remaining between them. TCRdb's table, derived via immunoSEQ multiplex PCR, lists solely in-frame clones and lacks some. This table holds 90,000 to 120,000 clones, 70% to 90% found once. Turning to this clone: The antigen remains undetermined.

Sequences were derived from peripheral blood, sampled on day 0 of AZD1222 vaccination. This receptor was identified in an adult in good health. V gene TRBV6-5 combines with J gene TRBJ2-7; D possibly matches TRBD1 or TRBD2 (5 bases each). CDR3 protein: CASSYTGRREQYF. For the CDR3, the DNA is TGTGCCAGCAGTTATACGGGACGGCGCGAGCAGTACTTC.